The 19 T cell receptor beta chains presented below share a single source sample, sequenced in a study of radiation and T cells in renal cell carcinoma. Time point given: baseline pretreatment blood. This sample's treatment: 15 Gy SBRT to primary tumor, nephrectomy 4 weeks later. Data came from immunoSEQ multiplex PCR; TCRdb stores just in-frame clones and leaves some out. This sample has more than 20,000 clones, with about 80% found just once. The input for sequencing was blood, taken from a patient whose treatment included radiotherapy and nephrectomy. These receptors were collected from a man in his fifties or sixties with renal cell carcinoma.

This chain links TRBV7-6 with TRBJ2-7; no firm D call. Trimming left V 2 bases short and J 5 bases short, with 13 bases between. This CDR3 region has 14 residues. The germline V gene encodes CDR1 SGHVS and CDR2 FNYEAQ. CDR3 DNA: TGTGCCAGCAGCTTATCCGCGCCAGGAGACGAGCAGTACTTC. Residues: CASSLSAPGDEQYF.

The chain joins TRBV9 to TRBJ2-2; 7 positions agree with TRBD1. V lost 0 bases, J lost 0 bases, and 11 bases stayed unmatched. Germline-derived CDR1 and CDR2 are SGDLS and YYNGEE. This CDR3 is 19 amino acids long. CDR3 sequence: CASSVGTGVLQANTGELFF. Here the CDR3 DNA reads TGTGCCAGCAGCGTAGGTACAGGGGTGTTACAAGCGAACACCGGGGAGCTGTTTTTT.

This sequence joins TRBV5-1 and TRBJ2-1; no reliable D call. Germline CDR1 SGHRS, CDR2 YFSETQ. V lost 0 bases to trimming and J lost 5 bases, with 12 bases between them. This CDR3 region has 15 residues. CDR3 residues: CASSLGRMNNNEQFF. The CDR3 region has the DNA TGCGCCAGCAGCTTGGGGCGGATGAACAACAATGAGCAGTTCTTC.

The rearrangement uses TRBV6-1 and TRBJ2-1; 11 bases align to TRBD2. Germline V gene data show CDR1 as MNHNS and CDR2 as SASEGT. The length of the CDR3 is 14 residues. The ends lost 3 bases at V and 12 bases at J; junction bases unmatched: 7. The CDR3 protein is CASSETSGTRWQFF. In nucleotides, the CDR3 is TGTGCCAGCAGTGAGACTAGCGGGACGAGATGGCAGTTCTTC.

CDR3 sequence reads: CAWSSGLYNEQFF. CDR3 coding DNA: TGTGCCTGGAGCTCGGGACTGTACAATGAGCAGTTCTTC. The V call is TRBV30, the J call TRBJ2-1; D might be TRBD2 (6 bases). The germline gives CDR1 GTSNPN, CDR2 SVGIG (reference sequence). The CDR3 extends over 13 amino acids. With 3 bases removed from V and 4 bases from J, the gap between germline ends came to 10 bases.

This sequence joins TRBV6-5 and TRBJ1-5; D gene uncertain. Germline CDR1 reads MNHEY; CDR2 reads SVGAGI. Trimming took off 0 bases at V and 9 bases at J, with 12 bases between the two ends. This CDR3 has 14 residues. The CDR3 nucleotides are TGTGCCAGCAGTTACTCGGATTCCTACAGGCCCCAGCATTTT. Protein product: CASSYSDSYRPQHF.

The chain is built from TRBV19 and TRBJ1-5, with a weak D call TRBD1 (5 bases). There are 15 residues in the CDR3. In germline, CDR1 is LNHDA, CDR2 SQIVND (reference sequence). V shed 3 bases and J shed 5 bases, with 14 bases lying between them. CDR3 in DNA: TGTGCCAGTAGTATGAGGTCCAGGGAAGATCAGCCCCAGCATTTT. Translation gives CASSMRSREDQPQHF.

The genes are TRBV7-2 and TRBJ2-3; 7 nucleotides agree with TRBD2. Unmatched junction bases numbered 0, after V lost 5 bases and J lost 4 bases. The CDR3 sequence is 12 residues long. Germline CDR1 and CDR2: SGHTA and FQGNSA. The DNA for the CDR3 is TGTGCCAGCAGCGCGGGGGCAGATACGCAGTATTTT. Amino acid sequence: CASSAGADTQYF.

The V gene is TRBV7-3, the J gene TRBJ1-4; TRBD1 might be the D (6 bases). V lost 4 bases and J 3 bases, leaving 12 bases between the germline ends. This CDR3 has 15 amino acids. Germline V gene sequence: CDR1 SGHTA, CDR2 FQGTGA. For the CDR3, the DNA is TGTGCCAGCAGCTCAAGAGGACAGCCTAATGAAAAACTGTTTTTT. This translates into CASSSRGQPNEKLFF.

The chain combines TRBV5-1 with TRBJ2-5, with D tentatively TRBD1 (6 bases). Germline V gene sequence: CDR1 SGHRS, CDR2 YFSETQ. The CDR3 is made up of 16 amino acids. The V end lost 2 bases, the J end lost 0 bases, and 14 bases lay between the germline ends. The DNA of the CDR3 is TGCGCCAGCAGCTTCCAGGGGCTGACGTACCAAGAGACCCAGTACTTC. Protein sequence: CASSFQGLTYQETQYF.

The chain recombines TRBV4-1 with TRBJ2-7, with D perhaps matching TRBD1 (6 bases). V lost 3 bases and J 1 base, leaving 13 bases between the germline ends. The CDR3 is 15 residues long. CDR1 is MGHRA and CDR2 is YSYEKL in the germline V gene. This CDR3 reads CASSQWDTASYEQYF. CDR3 DNA: TGCGCCAGCAGCCAGTGGGACACCGCTTCCTACGAGCAGTACTTC.

In DNA form, the CDR3 reads TGTGCCAGCAGCCCAACGGGGACGCACATTCAGTACTTC. Translating it yields CASSPTGTHIQYF. This chain links TRBV2 with TRBJ2-4; the D call may be TRBD1 or TRBD2 (5 bases each). V was clipped by 6 bases and J by 8 bases, with 14 bases between them. This CDR3 is 13 amino acids long. Per the germline V gene, CDR1 is SNHLY and CDR2 is FYNNEI. Supplemented by reference TRBV2 and TRBJ2-4, the full variable domain reads EPEVTQTPSHQVTQMGQEVILRCVPISNHLYFYWYRQILGQKVEFLVSFYNNEISEKSEIFDDQFSVERPDGSNFTLKIRSTKLEDSAMYFCASSPTGTHIQYFGAGTRLSVL.

J is TRBJ1-2 and V is TRBV9; 11 bases map to TRBD1. The germline CDR1 and CDR2 sequences are SGDLS and YYNGEE. There are 14 residues in the CDR3. V shed 2 bases, J shed 7 bases, and the junction held 4 bases outside the gene matches. Here the CDR3 reads CASSVGQGVGGYTF. The CDR3 DNA sequence: TGTGCCAGCAGCGTGGGACAGGGGGTTGGTGGCTACACCTTC.

The genes are TRBV29-1 and TRBJ1-2; D not resolved. The V and J ends lost 1 base and 6 bases respectively, with 12 bases between them. The CDR3 length is 13 residues. The germline V gene has CDR1 SQVTM and CDR2 ANQGSEA. CDR3 region: CSVEVTYAHGYTF. The DNA for the CDR3 is TGCAGCGTTGAAGTGACGTATGCACATGGCTACACCTTC.

V gene TRBV5-8 combines with J gene TRBJ1-1; D is unclear. The CDR3 consists of 14 residues. V lost 0 bases and J 2 bases, leaving 8 bases between the germline ends. Germline CDR1 is SGHTS and CDR2 is YDEGEE. This CDR3 is CASSLEAANTEAFF. CDR3 sequence (DNA): TGTGCCAGCAGCTTGGAGGCAGCAAACACTGAAGCTTTCTTT.

The rearrangement uses TRBV7-9 and TRBJ2-1; 9 nucleotides align to TRBD1. V lost 5 bases, J lost 0 bases, and 14 bases stayed unmatched. Germline loops: CDR1 SEHNR, CDR2 FQNEAQ (reference sequence). The CDR3 spans 19 residues. The CDR3 region is CASSTPAGQGISSYNEQFF. The CDR3 DNA reads as TGTGCCAGCAGCACCCCCGCGGGACAGGGTATTAGCTCCTACAATGAGCAGTTCTTC.

This chain connects TRBV5-4 to TRBJ2-3; D might be TRBD1 (6 bases). Germline CDR1 reads SGHNT; CDR2 reads YYREEE (reference sequence). The CDR3 runs to 14 residues. Between the trimmed V and J ends, which lost 9 bases and 1 base, there was a span of 15 bases. The DNA for the CDR3 is TGTGCCACGCATTTACAGGGAGGCACAGATACGCAGTATTTT. Protein sequence: CATHLQGGTDTQYF.

This chain links TRBV14 with TRBJ2-7; TRBD2 is a possible D gene (6 bases). The CDR3 length is 14 residues. With 1 base removed from V and 6 bases from J, the gap between germline ends came to 13 bases. Germline V gives CDR1 SGHDN, CDR2 FVKESK. The CDR3 sequence is CASSQVGRFSEQYF. CDR3 nucleotide sequence: TGTGCCAGCAGCCAAGTTGGGAGGTTTTCCGAGCAGTACTTC.

V and J are TRBV18 and TRBJ1-2; 8 bases align to TRBD1. The CDR3 has 15 amino acids. Losses at the gene ends were 4 bases for V and 9 bases for J; bases not matched to a gene: 13. CDR1 KGHSH and CDR2 LQKENI come from the germline V gene. The CDR3 sequence: CASSLFPGQEWSYTF. DNA for the CDR3: TGTGCCAGCTCACTTTTCCCGGGACAGGAATGGAGCTACACCTTC.